A single sample gave rise to the 6 T cell receptor beta chains below, sequenced in a study of T cells in Graves' hyperthyroidism and ophthalmopathy. RNA transcripts served as the template for amplifying TCR beta CDR3 regions. A set of HTBI primers served as the primers for a first-round RT-PCR of the TCR CDR3. TCRdb recomputed calls from the multiplex PCR reads with MiXCR, one row per CDR3 protein. The data show approximately 410,000 distinct CDR3 sequences, roughly 14% seen once. Source material: blood. The source of these receptors is a man between 18 and 29 years old with Graves' ophthalmopathy.

A few counts support this clonotype. J is TRBJ2-5 and V is TRBV7-8, with TRBD2 identical over 8 bases. The CDR3 consists of 16 residues. Per germline, CDR1 SGHVS and CDR2 FQNEAQ. V shed 5 bases and J 7 bases; nucleotides not matched to a gene: 15. CDR3 loop: CASSELPGLGLGTQYF. CDR3 sequence (DNA): TGTGCCAGCAGCGAGCTGCCGGGACTAGGATTGGGGACCCAGTACTTC.

V gene TRBV19 combines with J gene TRBJ1-2, with a weak D call TRBD1 (6 bases). This CDR3 has 13 residues. V was pared by 6 bases and J by 7 bases, with 15 bases between. Germline lookup yields CDR1 LNHDA and CDR2 SQIVND (reference sequence). In DNA form, the CDR3 reads TGTGCCAGTAGGACAGGCCTGGCGAGTGGCTACACCTTC. Encoded protein: CASRTGLASGYTF. The whole variable domain, remainder taken from reference TRBV19 and TRBJ1-2, is DGGITQSPKYLFRKEGQNVTLSCEQNLNHDAMYWYRQDPGQGLRLIYYSQIVNDFQKGDIAEGYSVSREKKESFPLTVTSAQKNPTAFYLCASRTGLASGYTFGSGTRLTVV.

The chain joins TRBV2 to TRBJ2-3; tentative D call: TRBD2 (5 bases). There are 14 residues in the CDR3. CDR1 and CDR2 from the germline V gene are SNHLY and FYNNEI. V shed 7 bases and J shed 6 bases, with 17 bases lying between them. The DNA of the CDR3 is TGTGCCAGCAATCGACGCGGGTCCTCCGATACGCAGTATTTT. This encodes CASNRRGSSDTQYF.

This clonotype was observed at least ten times. V is TRBV29-1 and J is TRBJ2-3; D may be TRBD1 or TRBD2 (6 bases each). The CDR3 has 14 amino acids. Germline CDR1 and CDR2: SQVTM and ANQGSEA. V lost 4 bases to trimming and J lost 1 base, with 12 bases between them. The CDR3 region has the DNA TGCAGCGTTGCCGGGGGCGCCGGCACAGATACGCAGTATTTT. This sequence encodes CSVAGGAGTDTQYF.

This clonotype appeared many times. The chain uses TRBV10-2 and TRBJ2-3; D is undetermined. The germline gives CDR1 WSHSY, CDR2 SAAADI. Trimming removed 4 bases at V and 4 bases at J, with 18 bases between. This CDR3 is 16 amino acids long. The CDR3 DNA sequence: TGCGCCAGCAGTGTCCCACGAGGCCGCGGTGCAGATACGCAGTATTTT. Translating it yields CASSVPRGRGADTQYF.

This clonotype occurred a few times. This chain connects TRBV5-1 to TRBJ2-3; D perhaps matches TRBD2 (5 bases). Germline CDR1 and CDR2: SGHRS and YFSETQ. Trimming pared 0 bases from V and 5 bases from J, leaving 16 bases between. The CDR3 sequence is 16 residues long. This chain's CDR3 is CASSLGGLPGLDTQYF. In DNA form, the CDR3 reads TGCGCCAGCAGCTTGGGAGGACTCCCAGGACTAGATACGCAGTATTTT.